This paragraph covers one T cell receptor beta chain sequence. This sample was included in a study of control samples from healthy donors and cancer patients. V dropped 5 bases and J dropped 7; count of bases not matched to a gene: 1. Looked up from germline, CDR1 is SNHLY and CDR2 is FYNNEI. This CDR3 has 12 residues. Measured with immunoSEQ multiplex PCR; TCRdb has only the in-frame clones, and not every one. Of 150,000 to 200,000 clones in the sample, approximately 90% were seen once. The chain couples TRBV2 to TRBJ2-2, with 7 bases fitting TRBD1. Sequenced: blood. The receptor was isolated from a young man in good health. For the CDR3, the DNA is TGTGCCAGCAGTCGACAGGGCGGGGAGCTGTTTTTT. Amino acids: CASSRQGGELFF.